This TCR beta chain was captured by sequencing in a study of blood T cell repertoires in COVID-19. Study summary: Researchers got acute and convalescent COVID-19 samples from the United States, Italy and Spain.

Seattle patient enrollment occurred during active infection, with longitudinal follow-up thereafter. In the original analysis: By means of reference gene primer amplification, nucleated cell counts were estimated. This table comes from immunoSEQ multiplex PCR, and its TCRdb copy is limited to in-frame clones, with some not included. That table is the source of V, J and clone size, and D and trimming were worked out from the DNA. The sample has a few hundred thousand clones; more than 75% are singletons. The source of this sequence is a woman in her twenties or thirties with COVID-19, enrolled during active disease. Sample: peripheral blood.

The DNA for the CDR3 is TGTGCCAGCAGCTTGCGGACTAGCGGGAGGACCGCGAACACCGGGGAGCTGTTTTTT. It is translated as CASSLRTSGRTANTGELFF. The V call is TRBV7-6, the J call TRBJ2-2, with 14 nucleotides matching TRBD2. The germline CDR1 and CDR2 sequences are SGHVS and FNYEAQ. V trimming: 3 bases; J trimming: 0 bases; junction bases outside the gene matches: 6. The CDR3 length is 19 residues. Full variable domain (outside the CDR3, taken from reference TRBV7-6 and TRBJ2-2): GAGVSQSPRYKVTKRGQDVALRCDPISGHVSLYWYRQALGQGPEFLTYFNYEAQQDKSGLPNDRFSAERPEGSISTLTIQRTEQRDSAMYRCASSLRTSGRTANTGELFFGEGSRLTVL.